The clone carrying this T cell receptor (beta chain) was observed a single time. Random hexamers were used to reverse transcribe roughly 0.5 to 1 ug of RNA. Amplification of TCR beta CDR3 across 54 Vbeta and 13 Jbeta was performed with immunoSEQ multiplex PCR. TCRdb re-called the immunoSEQ multiplex PCR reads with MiXCR, one entry per CDR3 protein. The sample contains roughly 50,000 distinct CDR3 sequences, 93% of which appear only once. The CDR3 contains 16 residues. The germline V gene encodes CDR1 LGHNA and CDR2 YNFKEQ. Trimming took 0 bases from V and 0 from J, leaving 12 bases between them. The sample comes from a study of CD8 T cells in Susac syndrome. TCR beta from blood CD8+ and CD4+ T cells was sequenced. FACS enriched CD8+ TEMRA cells, while bulk CD8+ and CD4+ were negatively isolated.

The chain is built from TRBV4-2 and TRBJ2-7; D is possibly TRBD1 or TRBD2 (5 bases each). The sequenced material came from CD8+ T cells from PBMCs. The receptor was derived from a human donor in good health. The CDR3 protein is CASSQEGDGASYEQYF. The CDR3 DNA reads TGTGCCAGCAGCCAAGAGGGGGACGGAGCCTCCTACGAGCAGTACTTC.